These 8 T cell receptor beta chains share one sample of origin, sequenced in a study of identical twins. TCRdb independently ran MiXCR on the 5' RACE reads; one entry per CDR3 protein. Seen here are more than 200,000 distinct CDR3 sequences, over 8% observed once, and the top ten hold approximately 5.1%. Sample: memory (CD45RO+) T cells sorted from blood. These receptors all come from a woman aged 18-29 years in good health.

This rearrangement joins TRBV5-1 to TRBJ1-1; perhaps TRBD1 as D (6 bases). V lost 3 bases and J 6 bases, leaving 18 bases between the germline ends. The CDR3 is 15 amino acids. The V gene's germline CDR1 is SGHRS and CDR2 YFSETQ. CDR3 nucleotides: TGCGCCAGCAGCTCGGCGGACAGTGGTGTCCCTGAAGCTTTCTTT. This gives the protein CASSSADSGVPEAFF. Complete variable domain (other parts from reference TRBV5-1 and TRBJ1-1): KAGVTQTPRYLIKTRGQQVTLSCSPISGHRSVSWYQQTPGQGLQFLFEYFSETQRNKGNFPGRFSGRQFSNSRSEMNVSTLELGDSALYLCASSSADSGVPEAFFGQGTRLTVV.

This clonotype was seen repeatedly, ten times or more. The chain's CDR3 is CAAYGGKTYEQYF. CDR3 sequence (DNA): TGTGCCGCCTATGGGGGCAAGACCTACGAGCAGTACTTC. The rearrangement uses TRBV21-1 and TRBJ2-7; TRBD1 is the table's D call, not checked against the DNA. TRBV21-1 is deemed a pseudogene. The CDR3 sequence is 13 residues long.

This sequence joins TRBV4-3 and TRBJ2-1; the D gene is possibly TRBD2 (5 bases). The ends were cut back, 0 bases at V and 10 bases at J, with 13 bases in the middle. The germline gives CDR1 LGHNA, CDR2 YSLEER. The CDR3 is 14 amino acids. The DNA for the CDR3 is TGCGCCAGCAGCCAAGAAACGGGATTAGGGGAGCAGTTCTTC. Amino acid sequence: CASSQETGLGEQFF.

This clonotype has just a few counts. The genes are TRBV6-2 or TRBV6-3 and TRBJ1-1; D is uncertain. The ends were cut back, 6 bases at V and 0 bases at J, with 20 bases in the middle. The CDR3 extends over 17 amino acids. Germline V CDR1 and CDR2: MNHEY, SVGEGT. CDR3: CASSRGDGRTMNTEAFF. CDR3 in DNA: TGTGCCAGCAGCCGAGGAGACGGAAGAACGATGAACACTGAAGCTTTCTTT.

The V call is TRBV29-1, the J call TRBJ2-2; 8 bases agree with TRBD1. This CDR3 contains 13 residues. Germline trimming cut 7 bases from V and 7 bases from J; bases unmatched to any gene: 8. Per germline, CDR1 SQVTM and CDR2 ANQGSEA. For the CDR3, the DNA is TGCAGCGCGAGGACAGGGAGTGGCGGGGAGCTGTTTTTT. Translation gives CSARTGSGGELFF.

The chain links TRBV6-1 to TRBJ1-5; D not certain. The CDR3 has 13 residues. The germline V gene encodes CDR1 MNHNS and CDR2 SASEGT. Trimming took 7 bases from V and 9 from J, leaving 16 bases between them. DNA of the CDR3: TGTGCCAGCACAGGTGACCCAAGGTCGCCCCAGCATTTT. Translation gives CASTGDPRSPQHF.

The chain is built from TRBV7-2 and TRBJ2-1; TRBD2 is a possible D gene (6 bases). The germline V gene has CDR1 SGHTA and CDR2 FQGNSA. Trimming took 5 bases from V and 8 from J, leaving 22 bases between them. The CDR3 length is 16 residues. In DNA form, the CDR3 reads TGTGCCAGCAGCCCGCGGACCAAGGGGACTGGCGATGAGCAGTTCTTC. Its protein product is CASSPRTKGTGDEQFF.

This clonotype was picked up a small number of times. The chain employs TRBV12-3 or TRBV12-4 and TRBJ2-7; D is uncertain. Between the trimmed V and J ends, which lost 6 bases and 3 bases, there was a span of 18 bases. CDR3 length: 15 residues. CDR3 protein: CASSLRGRVHYEQYF. The DNA of the CDR3 is TGTGCCAGCAGCCTTCGTGGACGAGTTCACTACGAGCAGTACTTC.